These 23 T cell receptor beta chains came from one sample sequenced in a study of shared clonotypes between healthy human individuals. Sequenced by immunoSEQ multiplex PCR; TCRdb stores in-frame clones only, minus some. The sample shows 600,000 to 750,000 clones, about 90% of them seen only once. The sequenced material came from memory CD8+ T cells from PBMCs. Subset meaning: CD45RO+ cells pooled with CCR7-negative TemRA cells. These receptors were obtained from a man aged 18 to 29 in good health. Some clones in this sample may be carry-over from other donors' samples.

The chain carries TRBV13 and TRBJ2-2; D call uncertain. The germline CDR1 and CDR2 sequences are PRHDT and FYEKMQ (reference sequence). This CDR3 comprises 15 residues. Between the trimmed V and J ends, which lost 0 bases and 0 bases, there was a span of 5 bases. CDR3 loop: CASSLGRTNTGELFF. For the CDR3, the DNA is TGTGCCAGCAGCTTAGGACGGACGAACACCGGGGAGCTGTTTTTT.

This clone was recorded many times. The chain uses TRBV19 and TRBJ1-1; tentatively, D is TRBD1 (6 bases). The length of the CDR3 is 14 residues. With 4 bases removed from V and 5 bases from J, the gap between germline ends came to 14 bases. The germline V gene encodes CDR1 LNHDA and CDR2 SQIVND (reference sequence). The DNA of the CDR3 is TGTGCCAGTAGTACAACAGGGCGAGCGACTGAAGCTTTCTTT. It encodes CASSTTGRATEAFF.

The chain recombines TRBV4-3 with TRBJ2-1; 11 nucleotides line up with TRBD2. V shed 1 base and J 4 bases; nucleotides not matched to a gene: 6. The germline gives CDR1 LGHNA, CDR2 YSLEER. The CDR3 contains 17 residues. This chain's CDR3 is CASSQATSGRAYNEQFF. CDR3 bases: TGCGCCAGCAGCCAAGCAACTAGCGGGAGAGCTTACAATGAGCAGTTCTTC.

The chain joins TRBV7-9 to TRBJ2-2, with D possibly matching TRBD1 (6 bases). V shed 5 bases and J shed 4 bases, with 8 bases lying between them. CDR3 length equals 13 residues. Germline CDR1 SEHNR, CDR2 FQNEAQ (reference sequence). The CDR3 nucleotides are TGTGCCAGCAGCGCGACAGGCACCGGGGAGCTGTTTTTT. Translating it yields CASSATGTGELFF.

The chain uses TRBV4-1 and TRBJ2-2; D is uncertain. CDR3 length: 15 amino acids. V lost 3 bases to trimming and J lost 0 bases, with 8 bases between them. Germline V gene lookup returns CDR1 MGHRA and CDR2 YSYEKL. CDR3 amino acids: CASSQRYPNTGELFF. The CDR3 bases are TGCGCCAGCAGCCAGCGCTACCCGAACACCGGGGAGCTGTTTTTT.

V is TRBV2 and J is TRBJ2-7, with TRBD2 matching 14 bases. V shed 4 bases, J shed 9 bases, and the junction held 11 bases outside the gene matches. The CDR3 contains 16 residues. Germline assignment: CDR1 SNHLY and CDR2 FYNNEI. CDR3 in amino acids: CASSAGRGLAGAVQYF. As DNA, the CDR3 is TGTGCCAGCAGTGCCGGTCGGGGACTAGCGGGAGCAGTGCAGTACTTC. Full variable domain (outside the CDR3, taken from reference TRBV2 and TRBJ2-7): EPEVTQTPSHQVTQMGQEVILRCVPISNHLYFYWYRQILGQKVEFLVSFYNNEISEKSEIFDDQFSVERPDGSNFTLKIRSTKLEDSAMYFCASSAGRGLAGAVQYFGPGTRLTVT.

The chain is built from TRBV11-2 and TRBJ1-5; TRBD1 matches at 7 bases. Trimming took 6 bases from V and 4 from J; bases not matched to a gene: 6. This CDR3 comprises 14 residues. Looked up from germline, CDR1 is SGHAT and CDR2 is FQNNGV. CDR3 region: CASSQGGSNQPQHF. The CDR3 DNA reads TGTGCCAGCAGTCAGGGGGGATCAAATCAGCCCCAGCATTTT.

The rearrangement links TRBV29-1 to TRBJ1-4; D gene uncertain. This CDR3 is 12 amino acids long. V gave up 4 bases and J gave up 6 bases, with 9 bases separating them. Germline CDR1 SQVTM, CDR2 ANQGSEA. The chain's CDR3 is CSVVFGDEKLFF. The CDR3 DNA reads TGCAGCGTTGTCTTTGGAGATGAAAAACTGTTTTTT.

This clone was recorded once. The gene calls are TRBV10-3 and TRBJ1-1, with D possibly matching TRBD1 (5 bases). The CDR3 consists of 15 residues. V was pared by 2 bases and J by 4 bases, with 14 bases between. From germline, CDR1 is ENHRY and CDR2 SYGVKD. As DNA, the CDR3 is TGTGCCATCAGTGAGGGGCGGGGTGGGGGCACTGAAGCTTTCTTT. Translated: CAISEGRGGGTEAFF.

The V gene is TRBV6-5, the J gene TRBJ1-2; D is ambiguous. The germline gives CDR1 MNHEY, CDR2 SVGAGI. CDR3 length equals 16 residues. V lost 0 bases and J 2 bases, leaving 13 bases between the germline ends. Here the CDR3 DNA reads TGTGCCAGCAGTTACTCAAGGACCCCAGGAAACTATGGCTACACCTTC. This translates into CASSYSRTPGNYGYTF.

This chain's CDR3 is CASSVWGMGQPQHF. The CDR3 DNA sequence: TGTGCCAGCAGCGTGTGGGGAATGGGGCAGCCCCAGCATTTT. The chain joins TRBV9 to TRBJ1-5; D is ambiguous. The CDR3 contains 14 residues. Germline values: CDR1 SGDLS, CDR2 YYNGEE. V was clipped by 2 bases and J by 7 bases, with 13 bases between them.

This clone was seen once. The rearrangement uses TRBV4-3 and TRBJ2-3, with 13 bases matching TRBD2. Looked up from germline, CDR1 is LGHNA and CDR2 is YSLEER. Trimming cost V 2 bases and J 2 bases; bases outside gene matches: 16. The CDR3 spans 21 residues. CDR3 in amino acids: CASSQLGTSGNRGAFTDTQYF. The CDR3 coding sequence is TGCGCCAGCAGCCAACTAGGGACTAGCGGGAATCGGGGGGCCTTCACAGATACGCAGTATTTT.

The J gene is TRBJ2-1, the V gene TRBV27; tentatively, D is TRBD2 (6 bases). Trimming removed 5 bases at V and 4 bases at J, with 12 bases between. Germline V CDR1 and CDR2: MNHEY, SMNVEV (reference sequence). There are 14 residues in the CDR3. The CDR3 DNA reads TGTGCCAGCAGTCCTCTAGCGTTTTACAATGAGCAGTTCTTC. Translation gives CASSPLAFYNEQFF.

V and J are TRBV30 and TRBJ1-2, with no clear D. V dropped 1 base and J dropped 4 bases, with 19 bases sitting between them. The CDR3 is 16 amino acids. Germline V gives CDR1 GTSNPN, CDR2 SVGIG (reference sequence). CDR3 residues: CAWSGWVQLQSYGYTF. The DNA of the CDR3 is TGTGCCTGGAGTGGGTGGGTGCAGTTACAGTCCTATGGCTACACCTTC. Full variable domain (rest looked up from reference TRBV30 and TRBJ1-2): SQTIHQWPATLVQPVGSPLSLECTVEGTSNPNLYWYRQAAGRGLQLLFYSVGIGQISSEVPQNLSASRPQDRQFILSSKKLLLSDSGFYLCAWSGWVQLQSYGYTFGSGTRLTVV.

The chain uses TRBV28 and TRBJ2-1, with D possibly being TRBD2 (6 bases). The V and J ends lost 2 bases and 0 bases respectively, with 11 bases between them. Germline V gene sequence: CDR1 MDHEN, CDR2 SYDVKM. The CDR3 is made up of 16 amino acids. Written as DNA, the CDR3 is TGTGCCAGCAGTTTAGGTCGGGGGAGCTCCTACAATGAGCAGTTCTTC. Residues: CASSLGRGSSYNEQFF.

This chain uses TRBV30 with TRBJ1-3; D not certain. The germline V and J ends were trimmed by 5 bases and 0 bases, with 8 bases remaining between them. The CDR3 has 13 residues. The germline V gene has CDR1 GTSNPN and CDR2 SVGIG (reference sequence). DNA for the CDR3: TGTGCCTGGGGCACCTGCTCTGGAAACACCATATATTTT. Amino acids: CAWGTCSGNTIYF.

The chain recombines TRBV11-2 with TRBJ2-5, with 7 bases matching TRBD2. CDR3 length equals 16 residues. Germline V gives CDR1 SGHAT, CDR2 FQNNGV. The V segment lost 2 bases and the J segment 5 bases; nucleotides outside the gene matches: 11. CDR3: CASSLYSGKDRETQYF. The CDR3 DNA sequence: TGTGCCAGCAGCTTATACAGCGGGAAGGATCGGGAGACCCAGTACTTC.

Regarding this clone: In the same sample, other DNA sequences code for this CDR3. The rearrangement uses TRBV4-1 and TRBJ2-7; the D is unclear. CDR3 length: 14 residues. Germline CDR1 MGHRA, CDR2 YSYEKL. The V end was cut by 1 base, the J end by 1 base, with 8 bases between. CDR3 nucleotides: TGCGCCAGCAGCCAAGGGGCTGCTTCCTACGAGCAGTACTTC. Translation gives CASSQGAASYEQYF.

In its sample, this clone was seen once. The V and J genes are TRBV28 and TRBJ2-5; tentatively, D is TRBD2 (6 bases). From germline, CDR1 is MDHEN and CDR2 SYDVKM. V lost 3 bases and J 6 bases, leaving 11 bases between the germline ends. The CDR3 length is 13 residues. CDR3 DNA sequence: TGTGCCAGCAGTTTCCCGGGACTTCAGACCCAGTACTTC. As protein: CASSFPGLQTQYF. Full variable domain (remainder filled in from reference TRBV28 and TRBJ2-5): DVKVTQSSRYLVKRTGEKVFLECVQDMDHENMFWYRQDPGLGLRLIYFSYDVKMKEKGDIPEGYSVSREKKERFSLILESASTNQTSMYLCASSFPGLQTQYFGPGTRLLVL.

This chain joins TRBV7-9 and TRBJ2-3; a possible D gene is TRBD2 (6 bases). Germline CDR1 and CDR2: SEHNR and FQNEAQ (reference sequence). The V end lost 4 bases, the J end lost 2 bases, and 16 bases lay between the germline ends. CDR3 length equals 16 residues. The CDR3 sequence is CASSSLYGGSTDTQYF. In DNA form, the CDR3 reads TGTGCCAGCAGCTCGCTTTATGGGGGGTCCACAGATACGCAGTATTTT.

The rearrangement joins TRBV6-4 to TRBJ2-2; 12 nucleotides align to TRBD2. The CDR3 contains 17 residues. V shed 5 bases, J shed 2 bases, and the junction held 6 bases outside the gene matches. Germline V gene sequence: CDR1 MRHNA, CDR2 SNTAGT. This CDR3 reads CASSPGTSGRNTGELFF. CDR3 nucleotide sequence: TGTGCCAGCAGTCCCGGGACTAGCGGGCGTAACACCGGGGAGCTGTTTTTT.

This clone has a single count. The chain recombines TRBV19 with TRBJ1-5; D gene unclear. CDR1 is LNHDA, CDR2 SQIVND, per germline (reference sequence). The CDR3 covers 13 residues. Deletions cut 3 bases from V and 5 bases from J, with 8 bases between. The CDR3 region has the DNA TGTGCCAGTAGTATCCGGACGGATCAGCCCCAGCATTTT. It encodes CASSIRTDQPQHF.

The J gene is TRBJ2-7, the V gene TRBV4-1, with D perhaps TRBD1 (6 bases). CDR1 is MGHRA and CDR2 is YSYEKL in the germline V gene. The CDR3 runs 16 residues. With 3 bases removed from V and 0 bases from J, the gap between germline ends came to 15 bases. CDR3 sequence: CASSHRTDLSSYEQYF. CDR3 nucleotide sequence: TGCGCCAGCAGCCACAGGACAGACCTCAGCTCCTACGAGCAGTACTTC.